This T cell receptor beta chain was observed in a study of blood T cell repertoires in COVID-19. About the study: Whether acute or convalescent, the COVID-19 samples came from the United States, Italy and Spain. Sample material is recorded as cDNA or gDNA derived from T cells, B-cell-depleted T cells, or PBMCs.

In the source study's methods: Reference gene primers were amplified, and this amplification served to estimate nucleated cell counts. Assay used: immunoSEQ multiplex PCR; TCRdb lists only in-frame clones, some missing. V and J calls and clone size are as listed in that table; D and trimming were resolved from the DNA. The data hold fewer than 70,000 clones, with about 82% observed a single time. The V end lost 2 bases, the J end lost 4 bases, and 8 bases lay between the germline ends. This CDR3 contains 13 residues. The germline gives CDR1 ENHRY, CDR2 SYGVKD. The receptor comes from a man aged 45-60 years with acute or convalescent COVID-19. This sequence joins TRBV10-3 and TRBJ1-1, with a weak D call TRBD1 (5 bases). Material: peripheral blood. CDR3 amino acids: CAISEGRVTEAFF. CDR3 in DNA: TGTGCCATCAGTGAGGGCAGGGTCACTGAAGCTTTCTTT.